The 14 T cell receptor beta chains below come from one sample, sequenced in a study of T cell repertoires in cytomegalovirus infection. Antigens for these TCRs are unknown. A single record per CDR3 protein comes from TCRdb applying MiXCR to the reads. The sample contains 650,000 to 900,000 distinct CDR3 sequences, almost 30% of which appear only once. The starting material was cultured CD8+ T cells from PBMCs, obtained from culture after CMV antigen stimulation. All receptors derive from a human donor in good health (CMV status not recorded). Some clones in this sample may be carry-over from other donors' samples.

This clonotype showed up many times. V is TRBV7-9 and J is TRBJ1-4, with D uncertain. The CDR3 is 13 amino acids. Trimming removed 8 bases from V and 8 bases from J, with 15 bases in between. From germline, CDR1 is SEHNR and CDR2 FQNEAQ (reference sequence). The CDR3 sequence: CASRPPAAEKLFF. CDR3 sequence (DNA): TGTGCCAGCCGTCCGCCGGCCGCCGAAAAACTGTTTTTT. The full variable domain, its missing parts supplied by reference TRBV7-9 and TRBJ1-4, is DTGVSQNPRHKITKRGQNVTFRCDPISEHNRLYWYRQTLGQGPEFLTYFQNEAQLEKSRLLSDRFSAERPKGSFSTLEIQRTEQGDSAMYLCASRPPAAEKLFFGSGTQLSVL.

This chain uses TRBV5-1 with TRBJ1-1; D is ambiguous. The germline V gene has CDR1 SGHRS and CDR2 YFSETQ. The CDR3 consists of 15 residues. V lost 0 bases, J lost 0 bases, and 9 bases lay in between. CDR3 in DNA: TGCGCCAGCAGCTTGGCCAACAGTATGAACACTGAAGCTTTCTTT. Translated, it gives CASSLANSMNTEAFF.

This clonotype was recorded a few times. One junction end disagrees with the germline gene, perhaps due to a read error. The chain combines TRBV12-3 or TRBV12-4 with TRBJ1-1; 7 nucleotides match TRBD1. The length of the CDR3 is 15 residues. The CDR3 DNA follows: TGTGCCAGCACTTTACAGGGGTACGAGGACACTGAAGCTTTCTTT. Its protein is CASTLQGYEDTEAFF.

The chain carries TRBV7-6 and TRBJ2-2; D might be TRBD1 or TRBD2, each matching 5 bases. The CDR3 runs 16 residues. Germline CDR1 and CDR2: SGHVS and FNYEAQ. Between the trimmed V and J ends, which lost 1 base and 6 bases, there was a span of 15 bases. Here the CDR3 DNA reads TGTGCCAGCAGCTTAGGCCGGCACCTGGGGGCCGGGGAGCTGTTTTTT. Residues: CASSLGRHLGAGELFF.

J is TRBJ2-7 and V is TRBV29-1; weak D call: TRBD2 (5 bases). CDR1 is SQVTM, CDR2 ANQGSEA, per germline. The CDR3 is 12 residues long. V was cut by 6 bases and J by 2 bases, with 11 bases left in between. This CDR3 reads CSVGLEPYEQYF. The CDR3 DNA is TGCAGCGTAGGACTCGAACCCTACGAGCAGTACTTC.

The chain combines TRBV24-1 with TRBJ2-1; D perhaps matches TRBD1 (6 bases). Germline V CDR1 and CDR2: KGHDR, SFDVKD. The length of the CDR3 is 12 residues. Trimming stripped 4 bases from V and 10 bases from J, with 10 bases between. CDR3 residues: CATSDQDSEQFF. For the CDR3, the DNA is TGTGCCACCAGTGACCAGGACAGCGAGCAGTTCTTC.

The chain couples TRBV29-1 to TRBJ2-3; the D gene is possibly TRBD2 (6 bases). CDR1 is SQVTM and CDR2 is ANQGSEA in the germline V gene. This CDR3 contains 14 residues. Trimming pared 1 base from V and 4 bases from J, leaving 12 bases between. CDR3 DNA sequence: TGCAGCGTTGAAGGGCGGGGAAAGGCAGATACGCAGTATTTT. Translation: CSVEGRGKADTQYF.

This clonotype was seen more than once but under ten times. V usage is TRBV10-3 and J usage is TRBJ2-1; D might be TRBD2 (6 bases). Germline V gene lookup returns CDR1 ENHRY and CDR2 SYGVKD. The CDR3 contains 15 residues. V lost 2 bases and J lost 4, with 12 bases in between. This chain's CDR3 is CAISEMTRGYNEQFF. In DNA form, the CDR3 reads TGTGCCATCAGTGAGATGACTAGGGGATACAATGAGCAGTTCTTC.

The V and J genes are TRBV7-9 and TRBJ1-5; 10 bases line up with TRBD1. CDR1 and CDR2 from the germline V gene are SEHNR and FQNEAQ (reference sequence). The CDR3 has 16 amino acids. The trim removed 5 bases at V and 5 bases at J, leaving 9 bases unmatched. The CDR3 loop reads CASSLNPTGGHQPQHF. The CDR3 nucleotides are TGTGCCAGCAGCCTAAACCCGACAGGGGGCCATCAGCCCCAGCATTTT.

The rearrangement links TRBV27 to TRBJ2-7; 7 positions agree with TRBD1. Per germline, CDR1 MNHEY and CDR2 SMNVEV (reference sequence). With V trimmed by 2 bases and J by 1 base, 11 bases remained unmatched. This CDR3 has 17 amino acids. CDR3 loop: CASSLNSGTAISYEQYF. In nucleotides, the CDR3 is TGTGCCAGCAGTTTAAATTCCGGGACAGCTATTTCCTACGAGCAGTACTTC.

This chain joins TRBV28 and TRBJ2-7; TRBD1 matches 7 bases. With V trimmed by 6 bases and J by 4 bases, 9 bases remained unmatched. This CDR3 has 14 amino acids. The V gene's germline CDR1 is MDHEN and CDR2 SYDVKM. CDR3: CASRSQQGSYEQYV. As DNA, the CDR3 is TGTGCCAGCAGGTCTCAACAGGGGTCTTACGAGCAGTACGTC.

The chain links TRBV5-1 to TRBJ1-2, with TRBD1 as a possible D gene (6 bases). CDR1 and CDR2 from the germline V gene are SGHRS and YFSETQ. The V end lost 5 bases, the J end lost 6 bases, and 14 bases lay between the germline ends. This CDR3 comprises 13 residues. This chain's CDR3 is CASSRGGNDGYTF. The CDR3 DNA reads TGCGCCAGCAGTAGGGGGGGAAACGATGGCTACACCTTC.

The sample holds many counts of this clonotype. The chain is built from TRBV7-6 and TRBJ2-7; 8 bases are a match to TRBD1. The CDR3 runs to 16 residues. Looked up from germline, CDR1 is SGHVS and CDR2 is FNYEAQ. Losses at the gene ends were 1 base for V and 0 bases for J; bases not matched to a gene: 5. CDR3 protein: CASSLDDGTGSYEQYF. In DNA form, the CDR3 reads TGTGCCAGCAGCTTAGATGACGGGACAGGCTCCTACGAGCAGTACTTC. Together with reference TRBV7-6 and TRBJ2-7, the CDR3 gives the full variable domain: GAGVSQSPRYKVTKRGQDVALRCDPISGHVSLYWYRQALGQGPEFLTYFNYEAQQDKSGLPNDRFSAERPEGSISTLTIQRTEQRDSAMYRCASSLDDGTGSYEQYFGPGTRLTVT.

A remark on this clonotype: Just one base apart from a much larger clone, this may be a read error. V usage is TRBV7-6 and J usage is TRBJ1-5, with a weak D call TRBD1 (6 bases). Germline loops: CDR1 SGHVS, CDR2 FNYEAQ. The V end lost 5 bases, the J end lost 5 bases, and 16 bases lay between the germline ends. This CDR3 region has 15 residues. The CDR3 loop reads CASSNVRDTYQPQHF. DNA for the CDR3: TGTGCCAGCAGCAACGTCCGGGACACGTATCAGCCCCAGCATTTT.